The 4 T cell receptor beta chains below come from one sample, sequenced in a study of OX40 agonist ivuxolimab in advanced cancers. The table came from immunoSEQ multiplex PCR; TCRdb's copy has only in-frame clones and leaves some out. The sample records 20,000 to 25,000 clones, roughly three quarters being singletons. The sequences come from CD4+ or CD8+ T cells sorted from blood, collected in a trial of the OX40 agonist ivuxolimab. These TCRs come from an adult with an advanced solid tumor such as melanoma, head and neck, liver or kidney cancer.

The chain combines TRBV15 with TRBJ2-1; D possibly matches TRBD1 or TRBD2 (5 bases each). The V end was cut by 2 bases, the J end by 3 bases, with 11 bases between. The CDR3 contains 15 residues. The germline V gene encodes CDR1 LNHNV and CDR2 YYDKDF (reference sequence). Here the CDR3 reads CATSRFGTGYNEQFF. The CDR3 DNA follows: TGTGCCACCAGCAGATTTGGGACCGGCTACAATGAGCAGTTCTTC.

The chain has TRBV6-6 and TRBJ1-1; perhaps TRBD1 as D (5 bases). This CDR3 region has 15 residues. The V gene's germline CDR1 is MNHNY and CDR2 SVGAGI (reference sequence). The V and J ends lost 2 bases and 1 base respectively, with 11 bases between them. The CDR3 sequence is CASSYPETENTEAFF. The CDR3 bases are TGTGCCAGCAGTTACCCCGAGACAGAGAACACTGAAGCTTTCTTT.

The chain employs TRBV27 and TRBJ2-3, with 10 positions matching TRBD2. Looked up from germline, CDR1 is MNHEY and CDR2 is SMNVEV (reference sequence). J lost 9 bases, V lost 6 bases, and 9 bases had no gene match. The CDR3 runs to 14 residues. The CDR3 loop is CASSPGLAVLTQYF. The CDR3 DNA sequence: TGTGCCAGCAGCCCCGGACTAGCGGTCCTGACGCAGTATTTT.

V gene TRBV5-8 combines with J gene TRBJ2-7; TRBD1 aligns across 12 bases. Trimming at V came to 3 bases and at J to 5 bases, leaving 6 bases not matched to a gene. CDR1 is SGHTS, CDR2 YDEGEE, per germline. The CDR3 runs to 15 residues. CDR3 nucleotide sequence: TGTGCCAGCAGCTACGGGACAGGGGGCATTCACGAGCAGTACTTC. Translated: CASSYGTGGIHEQYF.